This TCR beta chain originates from a study of resident and recirculating memory T cells in vitiligo. Overall study results and limits: Different lesions suggested infiltration by different T cell clones. No unique dominant TCR clone was found in vitiligo lesions.

V lost 2 bases, J lost 3 bases, and 4 bases stayed unmatched. From germline, CDR1 is KGHSH and CDR2 LQKENI. This CDR3 is 16 amino acids long. This clone was counted a few times. What it binds is not known. The data were produced by immunoSEQ multiplex PCR, yet TCRdb's version contains in-frame clones alone and is incomplete. The sample lists roughly 80,000 clones, approximately 90% occurring once. Sequenced sample: blood. The TCR comes from a male donor with vitiligo. The chain is built from TRBV18 and TRBJ2-3, with 11 bases aligning to TRBD1. DNA of the CDR3: TGTGCCAGCTCACCAGGACAGGGGGCGGGTACAGATACGCAGTATTTT. This encodes CASSPGQGAGTDTQYF.